This entry concerns a single T cell receptor (beta chain). Its antigen is as yet unknown. Trimming shortened V by 0 bases and J by 4 bases, and 16 bases separated the two germline ends. Germline V gives CDR1 LGHNA, CDR2 YSLEER. The CDR3 totals 17 residues. The source of the sample is a study of molecular identifiers for immune sequencing clone quantification. The study, taken as a whole, reports: Clones with over 20 RNA copies captured over 98% of effector molecules but under 1% of naive ones.

TCRdb processed the PCR reads anew with MiXCR; each CDR3 protein has one entry. The table has about 320,000 distinct CDR3 sequences, about 22% seen once. The genes are TRBV4-3 and TRBJ1-5, with D perhaps TRBD1 (6 bases). The receptor was derived from a human donor in good health. Some libraries in this study had Jurkat cell RNA spiked in. Sequencing used naive CD8+ T cells from blood, with Jurkat cell RNA spiked in. The subset is: FACS-sorted CD8+CD4-CCR7+CD45RA+ naive T cells. CDR3 in amino acids: CASSQDLVGAVNQPQHF. The CDR3 DNA is TGCGCCAGCAGCCAAGATCTTGTGGGGGCCGTTAATCAGCCCCAGCATTTT.